Below, 27 T cell receptor beta chains from the same sample are listed, as sequenced in a study of CD8 T cells in ankylosing spondylitis. TCRdb reanalysed the 5' RACE reads using MiXCR and keeps one entry per CDR3 protein. This sample carries about 540,000 distinct CDR3 sequences, about 12% of them seen once, and the ten largest clones take around 7%. For these TCRs, the target antigens are not known. The study's findings and limits: A TCR beta motif of several highly homologous variants appeared characteristic of ankylosing spondylitis blood.

The sample taken for sequencing was blood, either unsorted or a sorted T cell fraction (not recorded which). These receptors originate from a male donor with ankylosing spondylitis.

The chain has TRBV5-1 and TRBJ2-6, with D unresolved. The V end lost 0 bases, the J end lost 2 bases, and 6 bases lay between the germline ends. The CDR3 is made up of 15 amino acids. Germline V gives CDR1 SGHRS, CDR2 YFSETQ. CDR3 loop: CASSLGPPGANVLTF. CDR3 coding DNA: TGCGCCAGCAGCTTGGGCCCCCCTGGGGCCAACGTCCTGACTTTC.

This clonotype was found a few times. The chain joins TRBV15 to TRBJ2-5, with 9 bases matching TRBD2. V shed 0 bases and J 2 bases; nucleotides not matched to a gene: 4. Germline CDR1 and CDR2: LNHNV and YYDKDF (reference sequence). The CDR3 sequence is 16 residues long. Here the CDR3 reads CATSRDLLAGQETQYF. The DNA of the CDR3 is TGTGCCACCAGCAGAGACCTCCTAGCGGGGCAAGAGACCCAGTACTTC.

This clonotype was seen a handful of times. The chain recombines TRBV3-1 with TRBJ1-2, with D unclear. The CDR3 is made up of 14 amino acids. The V end was cut by 1 base, the J end by 0 bases, with 6 bases between. Germline V CDR1 and CDR2: LGHDT, YNNKEL (reference sequence). Here the CDR3 reads CASSQGLANYGYTF. The CDR3 DNA is TGTGCCAGCAGCCAAGGTTTAGCTAACTATGGCTACACCTTC.

This clonotype was recorded a few times. The chain links TRBV6-1 to TRBJ1-1; tentatively, D is TRBD1 (6 bases). V gave up 7 bases and J gave up 3 bases, with 24 bases separating them. CDR1 MNHNS and CDR2 SASEGT come from the germline V gene. The CDR3 is 17 residues long. CDR3 DNA: TGTGCCAGCACACTCAGGGGATCGTCATGGGGGTACACTGAAGCTTTCTTT. Protein sequence: CASTLRGSSWGYTEAFF.

This clonotype was found a few times. The chain recombines TRBV20-1 with TRBJ1-5, with TRBD1 matching 9 bases. This CDR3 is 13 amino acids long. Trimming at V came to 6 bases and at J to 7 bases, leaving 7 bases not matched to a gene. Germline CDR1 is DFQATT and CDR2 is SNEGSKA (reference sequence). The CDR3 sequence is CSAPTGGRQPQHF. In nucleotides, the CDR3 is TGCAGTGCGCCGACAGGGGGGAGACAGCCCCAGCATTTT.

Only a few counts were recorded for this clonotype. The chain combines TRBV20-1 with TRBJ1-5, with D possibly matching TRBD1 (5 bases). CDR1 DFQATT and CDR2 SNEGSKA come from the germline V gene (reference sequence). V was cut by 3 bases and J by 5 bases, with 14 bases left in between. The length of the CDR3 is 14 residues. CDR3 amino acids: CSASAGSSYQPQHF. The CDR3 region has the DNA TGCAGTGCTAGCGCAGGGAGTTCCTATCAGCCCCAGCATTTT.

V is TRBV5-4 and J is TRBJ2-7, with TRBD1 matching over 7 bases. Trimming removed 9 bases from V and 3 bases from J; junction bases left unmatched: 6. This CDR3 has 12 residues. Per the germline V gene, CDR1 is SGHNT and CDR2 is YYREEE (reference sequence). As DNA, the CDR3 is TGTGCCACCGGGACAGCGGACTACGAGCAGTACGTC. It encodes CATGTADYEQYV.

The chain combines TRBV18 with TRBJ1-5; D is unresolved. Germline V CDR1 and CDR2: KGHSH, LQKENI. The V end lost 3 bases, the J end lost 7 bases, and 13 bases lay between the germline ends. The CDR3 spans 14 residues. Here the CDR3 DNA reads TGTGCCAGCTCACCTCAGAGGGTTGAGCAGCCCCAGCATTTT. Amino acid sequence: CASSPQRVEQPQHF.

This clonotype was counted only a few times. The chain combines TRBV21-1 with TRBJ2-2; TRBD1 reflects the table's D call only, with no check against the DNA. TRBV21-1 is designated a pseudogene. The CDR3 contains 17 residues. The CDR3: CASSSQPGQGRAGELFF. The CDR3 nucleotides are TGTGCCAGCAGCAGTCAACCGGGACAGGGGCGCGCCGGGGAGCTGTTTTTT.

The genes are TRBV10-1 and TRBJ1-1; D is unclear. The CDR3 spans 13 residues. V was shortened by 4 bases and J by 5 bases, with 11 bases between the two germline ends. The germline V gene has CDR1 WNHNN and CDR2 SYGVQD (reference sequence). The CDR3, as DNA: TGCGCCAGCAGTGTAGCCCCCGGGACTGAAGCTTTCTTT. Protein: CASSVAPGTEAFF.

The gene calls are TRBV3-1 and TRBJ1-5; 7 positions match TRBD1. In germline, CDR1 is LGHDT, CDR2 YNNKEL (reference sequence). J gave up 5 bases and V 2 bases, and 0 bases lay outside the gene matches. This CDR3 comprises 13 residues. The CDR3 DNA reads as TGTGCCAGCAGCCAAACAGGGGATCAGCCCCAGCATTTT. This codes for CASSQTGDQPQHF.

This clonotype was seen repeatedly, ten times or more. The chain carries TRBV12-3 or TRBV12-4 and TRBJ1-4; D might be TRBD1 (6 bases). The CDR3 totals 17 residues. Between the trimmed V and J ends, which lost 7 bases and 0 bases, there was a span of 18 bases. CDR3 loop: CASTLGRGAATNEKLFF. DNA of the CDR3: TGTGCCAGCACCCTTGGGAGGGGGGCGGCAACTAATGAAAAACTGTTTTTT.

This clonotype was seen only a few times. V is TRBV12-3 or TRBV12-4 and J is TRBJ2-5, with a tentative D call TRBD2 (6 bases). The CDR3 has 14 amino acids. V was shortened by 3 bases and J by 4 bases, with 12 bases between the two germline ends. DNA of the CDR3: TGTGCCAGCAGTTTGGTGCCTAGCGTAGAGACCCAGTACTTC. This codes for CASSLVPSVETQYF.

In its sample, this clonotype was seen a few times. The V and J genes are TRBV2 and TRBJ1-1, with 10 bases that match TRBD1. Losses at the gene ends were 4 bases for V and 0 bases for J; bases not matched to a gene: 2. This CDR3 is 15 amino acids long. Germline CDR1 reads SNHLY; CDR2 reads FYNNEI. CDR3 residues: CASSGQGALNTEAFF. CDR3 nucleotide sequence: TGTGCCAGCAGTGGACAGGGGGCATTGAACACTGAAGCTTTCTTT.

This clonotype was found a few times. V gene TRBV7-9 combines with J gene TRBJ1-2; D not certain. Germline V lookup: CDR1 SEHNR, CDR2 FQNEAQ (reference sequence). Trimming took 1 base from V and 5 from J, leaving 8 bases between them. The CDR3 spans 13 residues. CDR3 nucleotide sequence: TGTGCCAGCAGCTTAGGGACCACTTATGGCTACACCTTC. Residues: CASSLGTTYGYTF.

The J gene is TRBJ1-1, the V gene TRBV2; D unclear. The V end was cut by 6 bases, the J end by 6 bases, with 8 bases between. CDR3 length: 11 amino acids. Germline CDR1 SNHLY, CDR2 FYNNEI. The CDR3 nucleotides read TGTGCCAGCAGGGATTTCTCTGAAGCTTTCTTT. Residues: CASRDFSEAFF. Filled out from reference TRBV2 and TRBJ1-1, the complete variable domain reads EPEVTQTPSHQVTQMGQEVILRCVPISNHLYFYWYRQILGQKVEFLVSFYNNEISEKSEIFDDQFSVERPDGSNFTLKIRSTKLEDSAMYFCASRDFSEAFFGQGTRLTVV.

This clonotype turned up a few times. The chain couples TRBV7-7 to TRBJ2-2; D gene unclear. The CDR3 runs 15 residues. Germline CDR1 and CDR2: SSHAT and FNYEAQ (reference sequence). Trimming cost V 0 bases and J 1 base, with 6 bases left between them. The CDR3 DNA is TGTGCCAGCAGCTTAGCTATGGGGAACACCGGGGAGCTGTTTTTT. As protein: CASSLAMGNTGELFF.

This chain links TRBV3-1 with TRBJ2-7; 7 nucleotides line up with TRBD2. The CDR3 length is 14 residues. V lost 1 base and J lost 3; bases outside the gene matches: 3. Germline V gives CDR1 LGHDT, CDR2 YNNKEL (reference sequence). The chain's CDR3 is CASSQAGGIYEQYF. The CDR3 DNA reads as TGTGCCAGCAGCCAAGCGGGAGGTATCTACGAGCAGTACTTC.

This clonotype came up many times. The genes are TRBV3-1 and TRBJ1-1; 8 bases are a match to TRBD1. V trimming: 2 bases; J trimming: 11 bases; junction bases outside the gene matches: 4. Per the germline V gene, CDR1 is LGHDT and CDR2 is YNNKEL (reference sequence). The CDR3 consists of 12 residues. CDR3 region: CASSQRTGLAFF. The CDR3 DNA follows: TGTGCCAGCAGCCAAAGGACAGGGCTGGCTTTCTTT.

This clonotype has only a few counts. CDR3 protein: CATSPFLGSTDTQYF. The CDR3 DNA sequence: TGTGCCACCAGCCCCTTCCTTGGCAGCACAGATACGCAGTATTTT. The rearrangement joins TRBV15 to TRBJ2-3; D remains unclear. Germline CDR1 LNHNV, CDR2 YYDKDF (reference sequence). This CDR3 spans 15 amino acids. Trimming stripped 5 bases from V and 0 bases from J, with 12 bases between.

This clonotype was detected ten times or more. The chain recombines TRBV20-1 with TRBJ2-2; D is ambiguous. The length of the CDR3 is 16 residues. Germline V gene data show CDR1 as DFQATT and CDR2 as SNEGSKA (reference sequence). V was cut by 5 bases and J by 0 bases, with 16 bases left in between. The CDR3 sequence is CSAPRRDNANTGELFF. CDR3 sequence (DNA): TGCAGTGCTCCTCGGAGAGACAACGCGAACACCGGGGAGCTGTTTTTT.

This chain joins TRBV20-1 and TRBJ1-2, with 7 bases identical to TRBD1. This CDR3 spans 12 amino acids. In germline, CDR1 is DFQATT, CDR2 SNEGSKA (reference sequence). Trimming took 0 bases from V and 7 from J; bases not matched to a gene: 2. CDR3 sequence: CSARDRGSGYTF. As DNA, the CDR3 is TGCAGTGCTAGAGACAGGGGGTCTGGCTACACCTTC.

There are a few counts of this clonotype. The V call is TRBV7-2, the J call TRBJ1-5; 8 bases are a match to TRBD1. Germline loops: CDR1 SGHTA, CDR2 FQGNSA. The CDR3 is 17 amino acids. J lost 4 bases, V lost 1 base, and 9 bases had no gene match. The CDR3 bases are TGTGCCAGCAGCTTAGTGGGCAGGGGGCAGCCTAATCAGCCCCAGCATTTT. The encoded protein is CASSLVGRGQPNQPQHF.

This clonotype was seen more than once but under ten times. The genes are TRBV20-1 and TRBJ1-5; D possibly corresponds to TRBD1 (6 bases). This CDR3 is built from 13 residues. Germline lookup yields CDR1 DFQATT and CDR2 SNEGSKA (reference sequence). V lost 0 bases and J lost 7, with 10 bases in between. CDR3 DNA sequence: TGCAGTGCTAGAGAGGGGGCCGAGCAGCCCCAGCATTTT. Its protein product is CSAREGAEQPQHF.

The chain joins TRBV4-1 to TRBJ2-5; D is possibly TRBD1 or TRBD2 (6 bases each). Trimming shortened V by 0 bases and J by 14 bases, and 16 bases separated the two germline ends. The germline V gene encodes CDR1 MGHRA and CDR2 YSYEKL. The CDR3 has 13 residues. CDR3 loop: CASSQERGTPLYF. CDR3 nucleotide sequence: TGCGCCAGCAGCCAAGAACGCGGGACACCACTATACTTC.

The chain links TRBV6-1 to TRBJ1-2; D is possibly TRBD1 (6 bases). V was pared by 6 bases and J by 1 base, with 15 bases between. This CDR3 region has 15 residues. Germline V CDR1 and CDR2: MNHNS, SASEGT. This chain's CDR3 is CASSPGQNLNYGYTF. The CDR3 region has the DNA TGTGCCAGCAGCCCCGGACAGAACCTTAACTATGGCTACACCTTC.

This clonotype was recorded at least ten times. This sequence joins TRBV5-1 and TRBJ2-3; 7 positions agree with TRBD1. Germline V lookup: CDR1 SGHRS, CDR2 YFSETQ. The junction had 11 bases not matched to a gene; V was cut back by 4 bases and J by 6 bases. This CDR3 is built from 15 residues. The CDR3: CASSQGTAPTDTQYF. The CDR3 nucleotides are TGCGCCAGCAGCCAAGGGACAGCCCCCACGGATACGCAGTATTTT.